The source of this T cell receptor beta chain is a study of cytomegalovirus exposure and HLA in healthy donors. It was with 60 Vbeta and 13 Jbeta primers that the PCR ran. Libraries were prepared by immunoSEQ multiplex PCR; TCRdb keeps only in-frame clonotypes and omits some of them. The data contain about 200,000 clones, more than 85% of them singletons. This CDR3 spans 17 amino acids. V shed 0 bases and J 0 bases; nucleotides not matched to a gene: 6. Germline CDR1 reads MNHNS; CDR2 reads SASEGT. Study-wide points: Donors belonging to an Asian-associated ancestry cluster reportedly showed fewer N-insertions in productive TCRs than the roughly 670-donor mean, according to what a later analysis found. Productive status was seen about 90% or about 30% of the time for most TCR beta V segments in an earlier analysis.

Remarks on this clone: Antigen: not known.

The rearrangement uses TRBV6-1 and TRBJ2-7; TRBD1 aligns across 9 bases. Sequencing was done on a sample of PBMCs. The sequence came from a woman aged 18 to 35 in good health and CMV-seronegative. For the CDR3, the DNA is TGTGCCAGCAGTGAAGCAGTAGGGACAGGGAGCTCCTACGAGCAGTACTTC. Amino acid sequence: CASSEAVGTGSSYEQYF.